These 23 T cell receptor beta chains share one sample of origin, sequenced in a study of T cells in women clearing cervical HPV infection. Sequencing used immunoSEQ multiplex PCR; TCRdb keeps in-frame clones, though not all of them. The ten top clones account for about 0.97%, within a sample of 40,000 to 55,000 clones. Sequences were obtained from blood buffy coat. These receptors all come from a woman between 18 and 75 years old with a cervical HPV16 infection that either progressed to CIN3+ or cleared (not recorded which).

With respect to this clone: With the read ending 3 residues before the CDR3 end, the germline J gene is used to fill in that end. The chain is built from TRBV27 and TRBJ2-3, with D unresolved. The CDR3 has 15 residues. The germline gives CDR1 MNHEY, CDR2 SMNVEV (reference sequence). Trimming pared 8 bases from V and 2 bases from J, leaving 17 bases between. CDR3 DNA, as far as it was read: TGTGCCAGCTCTTCAATTTTAGCAAACACAGATACG. Residues: CASSSILANTDT. In full, the CDR3 reads CASSSILANTDTQYF.

Notes on this clone: The read gets to within 3 residues of the CDR3 end, and the germline J gene fills in the rest. The V call is TRBV13, the J call TRBJ1-5; a weak D match, TRBD1 (6 bases). Germline V CDR1 and CDR2: PRHDT, FYEKMQ (reference sequence). The CDR3 has 15 amino acids. V lost 3 bases, J lost 4 bases, and 13 bases lay in between. CDR3 amino acids: CASSLSRDINQPQHF. The covered CDR3 bases are TGTGCCAGCAGCTTGAGCCGGGACATTAATCAGCCC.

Points on this clone: The missing CDR3 end, 3 residues past where the read stops, is filled in from the germline J gene. This chain links TRBV7-3 with TRBJ2-2, with TRBD1 matching over 8 bases. Germline assignment: CDR1 SGHTA and CDR2 FQGTGA. There are 15 residues in the CDR3. Losses at the gene ends were 5 bases for V and 0 bases for J; bases not matched to a gene: 2. CDR3 DNA (partial): TGTGCCAGCAGCCCGGACAGGGCGAACACCGGGGAG. This codes for CASSPDRANTGE. The full CDR3 sequence reads CASSPDRANTGELFF.

For this clone: The read falls 3 residues short of the CDR3 end, and the missing part is taken from the germline J gene. This chain connects TRBV2 to TRBJ2-2; 7 positions match TRBD1. The CDR3 loop spans 15 amino acids. The germline CDR1 and CDR2 sequences are SNHLY and FYNNEI. V shed 7 bases and J 0 bases; nucleotides not matched to a gene: 5. CDR3 bases read: TGTGCCAGCACCGACAGGGACCCGAACACCGGGGAG. It translates to CASTDRDPNTGE. In full, the CDR3 reads CASTDRDPNTGELFF.

Note on this clone: The read falls 3 residues short of the CDR3 end, and the missing part is taken from the germline J gene. The chain links TRBV20-1 to TRBJ2-3; D might be TRBD1 (6 bases). V was pared by 5 bases and J by 1 base, with 7 bases between. The CDR3 spans 12 residues. Germline assignment: CDR1 DFQATT and CDR2 SNEGSKA (reference sequence). The CDR3: CSAYRGTDTQYF. CDR3 DNA, as far as it was read: TGCAGTGCTTACAGGGGCACAGATACG.

CDR3 DNA, as far as it was read: TGTGCCAGCAGTCCTGTAGAGGGTGGCACAGATACG. Amino acid sequence: CASSPVEGGTDT. The complete CDR3 sequence is CASSPVEGGTDTQYF. The genes are TRBV9 and TRBJ2-3, with D possibly being TRBD2 (5 bases). From the germline J gene comes the end of the CDR3, since the read stops 3 residues before it. The germline V gene has CDR1 SGDLS and CDR2 YYNGEE. V was cut by 5 bases and J by 1 base, with 14 bases left in between. The CDR3 loop spans 15 amino acids. Drawing the rest from reference TRBV9 and TRBJ2-3, the complete variable domain is DSGVTQTPKHLITATGQRVTLRCSPRSGDLSVYWYQQSLDQGLQFLIQYYNGEERAKGNILERFSAQQFPDLHSELNLSSLELGDSALYFCASSPVEGGTDTQYFGPGTRLTVL.

As regards this clone: The read ends 3 residues before the CDR3 terminus; that terminus is restored from the germline J gene. The rearrangement links TRBV5-1 to TRBJ2-2; 9 bases map to TRBD1. The germline gives CDR1 SGHRS, CDR2 YFSETQ. The CDR3 has 20 residues. Partial CDR3 DNA: TGCGCCAGCACCACCTGGGGGGTGGGACAGGGATCCTCTGGGGCCAACGTG. This gives the protein CASTTWGVGQGSSGANV. The CDR3 as a whole reads CASTTWGVGQGSSGANVLFF.

Points on this clone: Read coverage stops 3 residues before the CDR3 terminus; the germline J gene supplies the remainder. This chain connects TRBV18 to TRBJ2-3; TRBD1 is a possible D gene (6 bases). Trimming shortened V by 1 base and J by 3 bases, and 11 bases separated the two germline ends. This CDR3 is built from 15 residues. Germline CDR1 and CDR2: KGHSH and LQKENI. This chain's CDR3 is CASSPQTGTTDTQYF. The DNA read from the CDR3 is TGTGCCAGCTCACCACAAACAGGGACAACAGATACG. Based on the CDR3 plus reference TRBV18 and TRBJ2-3, the full variable domain is NAGVMQNPRHLVRRRGQEARLRCSPMKGHSHVYWYRQLPEEGLKFMVYLQKENIIDESGMPKERFSAEFPKEGPSILRIQQVVRGDSAAYFCASSPQTGTTDTQYFGPGTRLTVL.

In regard to this clone: The sequenced fragment ends 3 residues before the CDR3 boundary, so the rest is inferred from the germline J gene. This chain links TRBV20-1 with TRBJ2-3; 10 bases map to TRBD1. The CDR3 is made up of 14 amino acids. The J segment lost 4 bases and the V segment lost 6 bases, leaving 7 bases of the junction unmatched. In germline, CDR1 is DFQATT, CDR2 SNEGSKA (reference sequence). Incomplete CDR3 DNA: TGCAGTGCAGATGACAGGGGGCGGTCAGATACG. It codes for CSADDRGRSDT. The full CDR3 is CSADDRGRSDTQYF.

A note on this clone: The missing CDR3 end, 3 residues past where the read stops, is filled in from the germline J gene. J is TRBJ2-1 and V is TRBV5-6; 11 bases are shared with TRBD1. CDR3 size: 15 residues. V shed 5 bases and J 8 bases; nucleotides not matched to a gene: 9. CDR1 and CDR2 from the germline V gene are SGHDT and YYEEEE. The CDR3 sequence is CASSPGTGGIDEQFF. CDR3 DNA (partial): TGTGCCAGCAGTCCCGGGACAGGGGGGATAGATGAG.

As concerns this clone: The read ends 3 residues shy of where the CDR3 ends; the end is completed using the germline J gene. The chain combines TRBV14 with TRBJ1-2, with a possible D match to TRBD1 (6 bases). This CDR3 is built from 12 residues. The germline V gene encodes CDR1 SGHDN and CDR2 FVKESK. The CDR3: CASSQGTARYTF. Partial CDR3 DNA: TGTGCCAGCAGCCAAGGGACAGCGAGA. Supplemented by reference TRBV14 and TRBJ1-2, the full variable domain reads EAGVTQFPSHSVIEKGQTVTLRCDPISGHDNLYWYRRVMGKEIKFLLHFVKESKQDESGMPNNRFLAERTGGTYSTLKVQPAELEDSGVYFCASSQGTARYTFGSGTRLTVV.

A word on this clone: The read gets to within 3 residues of the CDR3 end, and the germline J gene fills in the rest. The V call is TRBV10-3, the J call TRBJ2-2; D uncertain. Germline CDR1 and CDR2: ENHRY and SYGVKD. The CDR3 runs to 15 residues. CDR3 in amino acids: CAISESGYYNSPLFF. The sequenced CDR3 bases are TGTGCCATCAGTGAGTCAGGATACTATAATTCACCG.

On this clone: Sequencing ends 3 residues short of the CDR3 end; the germline J gene provides the rest. The V gene is TRBV29-1, the J gene TRBJ1-2; D gene ambiguous. V was shortened by 6 bases and J by 5 bases, with 16 bases between the two germline ends. The CDR3 loop spans 13 amino acids. Germline CDR1 and CDR2: SQVTM and ANQGSEA. Partial CDR3 DNA: TGCAGCGTACGGGGAGTTCTCCGGTATGGC. This encodes CSVRGVLRYG. The CDR3 in its entirety is CSVRGVLRYGYTF.

A remark on this clone: The read halts 3 residues ahead of the CDR3 end, with the missing end drawn from the germline J gene. V and J are TRBV20-1 and TRBJ2-3; D possibly corresponds to TRBD2 (6 bases). This CDR3 comprises 12 residues. V was shortened by 7 bases and J by 0 bases, with 8 bases between the two germline ends. Germline V gives CDR1 DFQATT, CDR2 SNEGSKA (reference sequence). The CDR3 DNA, read in part, is TGCAGTGGGCGGGGCAGCACAGATACG. This sequence encodes CSGRGSTDT. The full CDR3 is CSGRGSTDTQYF.

Concerning this clone: The read gets to within 3 residues of the CDR3 end, and the germline J gene fills in the rest. The V and J genes are TRBV6-1 and TRBJ1-2; D unresolved. V lost 4 bases and J 2 bases, leaving 8 bases between the germline ends. Germline lookup yields CDR1 MNHNS and CDR2 SASEGT. This CDR3 is 13 amino acids long. The part of the CDR3 DNA that was read is TGTGCCAGCAGTGGAGACAACAACTATGGC. Translation: CASSGDNNYG. The CDR3 in full is CASSGDNNYGYTF.

As concerns this clone: The CDR3 is cut off 3 residues early in the read; its end comes from the germline J gene. The J gene is TRBJ1-2, the V gene TRBV18; tentatively, D is TRBD1 (5 bases). The CDR3 is made up of 13 amino acids. Germline assignment: CDR1 KGHSH and CDR2 LQKENI. The sequenced CDR3 bases are TGTGCCAGCTCGCCCGGGACTAGACGGGCC. Translated, it gives CASSPGTRRA. The full CDR3 sequence reads CASSPGTRRAYTF.

Worth noting for this clone: The read is 3 residues too short to cover the CDR3 end, so that end is filled in from the germline J gene. The gene calls are TRBV7-9 and TRBJ2-3; the D gene is possibly TRBD2 (6 bases). Germline V gene sequence: CDR1 SEHNR, CDR2 FQNEAQ (reference sequence). This CDR3 contains 14 residues. The CDR3 sequence is CASSFGRTTETQYF. The CDR3 bases that were read are TGTGCCAGCAGCTTCGGCAGGACTACGGAGACG.

The CDR3 reads CASSLLGLSYNEQFF. The DNA read from the CDR3 is TGCGCCAGCAGCTTGTTGGGACTTTCCTACAATGAG. This rearrangement joins TRBV5-1 to TRBJ2-1; D is perhaps TRBD2 (6 bases). The read stops 3 residues short of the end of the CDR3; the missing end is completed from the germline J gene. V was cut by 1 base and J by 1 base, with 9 bases left in between. This CDR3 spans 15 amino acids. Germline lookup yields CDR1 SGHRS and CDR2 YFSETQ.

About this clone itself: The read terminates 3 residues ahead of where the CDR3 ends, so the germline J gene completes it. The genes are TRBV5-1 and TRBJ2-3, with D perhaps matching TRBD2 (7 bases). The CDR3 sequence is 15 residues long. CDR1 is SGHRS, CDR2 YFSETQ, per germline. V lost 0 bases to trimming and J lost 4 bases, with 12 bases between them. The CDR3 DNA, read in part, is TGCGCCAGCAGCTTGGTGGGGGGGGCGGCAGATACG. Translated, it gives CASSLVGGAADT. The full CDR3 is CASSLVGGAADTQYF.

The CDR3: CASSSSQGARTEAFF. The CDR3 DNA, read in part, is TGTGCCAGCAGCTCATCACAGGGGGCGCGCACTGAA. V is TRBV5-4 and J is TRBJ1-1, with TRBD1 identical over 9 bases. The read ends 3 residues early relative to the CDR3; the germline J gene fills the gap. The V segment lost 3 bases and the J segment 4 bases; nucleotides outside the gene matches: 7. The CDR3 is 15 residues long. The germline V gene has CDR1 SGHNT and CDR2 YYREEE (reference sequence).

CDR3 DNA (partial): TGTGCCAGCAGCTTAGTCGGGGGGACACCCAGGGCAGATACG. Translation gives CASSLVGGTPRADT. The CDR3 in its entirety is CASSLVGGTPRADTQYF. V is TRBV7-3 and J is TRBJ2-3; D is perhaps TRBD2 (7 bases). The read stops 3 residues short of the end of the CDR3; the missing end is completed from the germline J gene. CDR3 length: 17 residues. Germline loops: CDR1 SGHTA, CDR2 FQGTGA. Trimming left V 2 bases short and J 4 bases short, with 19 bases between. The full variable domain, rest sourced from reference TRBV7-3 and TRBJ2-3, is GAGVSQTPSNKVTEKGKYVELRCDPISGHTALYWYRQSLGQGPEFLIYFQGTGAADDSGLPNDRFFAVRPEGSVSTLKIQRTERGDSAVYLCASSLVGGTPRADTQYFGPGTRLTVL.

Remarks on this clone: The CDR3 extends 3 residues past the end of the read, so its final part is completed from the germline J gene. This rearrangement joins TRBV5-4 to TRBJ2-7; TRBD2 aligns across 9 bases. The length of the CDR3 is 16 residues. Losses at the gene ends were 4 bases for V and 1 base for J; bases not matched to a gene: 9. Germline CDR1 and CDR2: SGHNT and YYREEE (reference sequence). The CDR3 loop is CASSTTAGGNSYEQYF. CDR3 DNA, as far as it was read: TGTGCCAGCAGCACTACTGCGGGGGGGAATTCCTACGAG.

Comment on this clone: Sequencing ends 3 residues short of the CDR3 end; the germline J gene provides the rest. The chain links TRBV2 to TRBJ2-1; 7 nucleotides agree with TRBD1. Germline V gene sequence: CDR1 SNHLY, CDR2 FYNNEI. V was clipped by 5 bases and J by 9 bases; unmatched bases: 4. The CDR3 runs to 12 residues. The CDR3 here is CASSQTGSEQFF. CDR3 DNA (partial): TGTGCCAGCAGTCAGACAGGGAGTGAG.